The rows below give T cell receptor beta chains drawn from one sample of a study of T cells in Graves' hyperthyroidism and ophthalmopathy. TCRdb reprocessed the multiplex PCR reads with MiXCR, giving one entry per CDR3 protein. The sample has about 300,000 distinct CDR3 sequences; approximately 12% are singletons. Sequenced: blood. Receptors were obtained from a woman under 40 with Graves' hyperthyroidism that later progressed to Graves' ophthalmopathy. CDR3s include the opening cysteine and the closing phenylalanine or tryptophan. The D gene is left open where the match is weak. Clone size is not always given. Where it is, it says once, few, many or a class for expanded clones.

many | TRBJ2-7 | TRBV25-1 | 18 | TRBD1 | TGTGCCAGCAGTGAAGGAATGACAGGGGGGCTAGCCAGCTACGAGCAGTACTTC | CASSEGMTGGLASYEQYF
many | TRBJ2-5 | TRBV13 | 15 | NA | TGTGCCAGCAGCCTCCTGACCAGAGAGTTCGCGACCCAGTACTTC | CASSLLTREFATQYF
many | TRBJ2-7 | TRBV28 | 12 | NA | TGTGCCAGCAGCTATTTAAACTACGAGCAGTACTTC | CASSYLNYEQYF
many | TRBJ1-4 | TRBV6-1 | 13 | NA | TGTGCCAGCGGATCTATTGGTGGTGAGGAACTGTTTTTT | CASGSIGGEELFF
many | TRBJ2-1 | TRBV25-1 | 16 | NA | TGTGCCAGCAGTAAGTACGGCGACTACTCCTACAATGAGCAGTTCTTC | CASSKYGDYSYNEQFF
NA | TRBJ2-1 | TRBV28 | 18 | TRBD2 | TGTGCCAGCAGTTTACCTCGGGGACTAGCGGGAGGGCACAATGAGCAGTTCTTC | CASSLPRGLAGGHNEQFF
NA | TRBJ1-2 | TRBV4-3 | 14 | NA | TGCGCCAGCAGCCAAGCGCGCGGCTCATATGGCTACACCTTC | CASSQARGSYGYTF
many | TRBJ1-1 | TRBV5-5 | 14 | NA | TGTGCCAGCAGTTTTACAGGGCTGAACACTGAAGCTTTCTTT | CASSFTGLNTEAFF
many | TRBJ2-1 | TRBV29-1 | 16 | NA | TGCAGCGTTGAAGCCAGCAGTTGGGGGTACTTCAATGAGCAGTTCTTC | CSVEASSWGYFNEQFF
few | TRBJ2-5 | TRBV5-1 | 14 | TRBD2 | TGCGCCAGCAGCTTGACTAGCGGGGTGGAGACCCAGTACTTC | CASSLTSGVETQYF
NA | TRBJ2-1 | TRBV9 | 15 | TRBD2 | TGTGCCAGCAGCGACGGGACTAGCGATCACAATGAGCAGTTCTTC | CASSDGTSDHNEQFF
NA | TRBJ1-6 | TRBV5-1 | 14 | TRBD1 | TGCGCCAGCAGGGGACAGGGTGGATATTCACCCCTCCACTTT | CASRGQGGYSPLHF
few | TRBJ2-7 | TRBV27 | 17 | TRBD2 | TGTGCCAGCAGTTCCTCGGTCTTGCGGGAGTCCCCCTACGAGCAGTACTTC | CASSSSVLRESPYEQYF
many | TRBJ2-1 | TRBV18 | 18 | NA | TGTGCCAGCTCATCCGCCAATCGGGACTCCAGCATCTACAATGAGCAGTTCTTC | CASSSANRDSSIYNEQFF
many | TRBJ2-1 | TRBV27 | 14 | TRBD2 | TGTGCCAGCAAACCCGGGGGGGTCTACAATGAGCAGTTCTTC | CASKPGGVYNEQFF
many | TRBJ2-2 | TRBV7-8 | 16 | NA | TGTGCCAGCAGCTTAGCGCGGGCCCCCGGCTCCGGGGAGCTGTTTTTT | CASSLARAPGSGELFF
NA | TRBJ1-4 | TRBV5-8 | 15 | NA | TGTGCCAGCAGCTTAAGTTTACAGGGAAATGAAAAACTGTTTTTT | CASSLSLQGNEKLFF
few | TRBJ2-1 | TRBV24-1 | 13 | NA | TGTGCCACCAGTGTAAGTGGGTACAATGAGCAGTTCTTC | CATSVSGYNEQFF
NA | TRBJ2-2 | TRBV19 | 13 | NA | TGTGCCAGTGCCCTAGGTTGGACCGGGGAGCTGTTTTTT | CASALGWTGELFF
many | TRBJ1-2 | TRBV2 | 12 | TRBD1 | TGTGCCAGTCGACAGGGGGATTATGGCTACACCTTC | CASRQGDYGYTF
many | TRBJ2-7 | TRBV7-2 | 16 | TRBD2 | TGTGCCAGCAGCTTAGATGGACTAGCGGCCTCCTACGAGCAGTACTTC | CASSLDGLAASYEQYF
many | TRBJ1-2 | TRBV5-1 | 13 | NA | TGCGCCAGCAGCTCATGGGGTGCGGATGGCTACACCTTC | CASSSWGADGYTF
many | TRBJ2-3 | TRBV7-2 | 15 | NA | TGTGCCAGCAGCTTTTACGCCCTACCTACAGATACGCAGTATTTT | CASSFYALPTDTQYF
many | TRBJ2-7 | TRBV3-1 | 15 | NA | TGTGCCAGCAGCCCTGGCCCTTATACTTCCTACGAGCAGTACTTC | CASSPGPYTSYEQYF
many | TRBJ2-1 | TRBV2 | 15 | NA | TGTGCCACCCCAGGGCTGGGAAGCTCCTACAATGAGCAGTTCTTC | CATPGLGSSYNEQFF
NA | TRBJ2-7 | TRBV15 | 16 | TRBD2 | TGTGCCACCAGCCACTGGGGGGGACTAGCGGTTTACGAGCAGTACTTC | CATSHWGGLAVYEQYF
few | TRBJ2-7 | TRBV29-1 | 11 | NA | TGCAGCGCCAGGACTTACTACGAGCAGTACTTC | CSARTYYEQYF
many | TRBJ2-7 | TRBV7-9 | 15 | TRBD1 | TGTGCCACCCAGACAGGGATTGGCGACTTCTACGAGCAGTACTTC | CATQTGIGDFYEQYF
many | TRBJ2-7 | TRBV30 | 13 | NA | TGTGCCTGGAGTGGCGGGCCCTCCTACGAGCAGTACTTC | CAWSGGPSYEQYF
NA | TRBJ1-1 | TRBV5-4 | 14 | NA | TGTGCCAGCAGCTGGACGGCTGACCTCACTGAAGCTTTCTTT | CASSWTADLTEAFF
many | TRBJ2-3 | TRBV20-1 | 14 | NA | TGCAGTGCTATGGGACTGAGAAGCACAGATACGCAGTATTTT | CSAMGLRSTDTQYF
many | TRBJ2-1 | TRBV20-1 | 11 | NA | TGCAGTGCTACAGGGAACAATGAGCAGTTCTTC | CSATGNNEQFF
few | TRBJ2-7 | TRBV15 | 17 | TRBD1 | TGTGCCACCAGCAGATCTCCACTAAGGGACAGGGCCTACGAGCAGTACTTC | CATSRSPLRDRAYEQYF
many | TRBJ2-5 | TRBV10-3 | 14 | NA | TGTGCCATCAGTGAGTCTGACAGTCAAGAGACCCAGTACTTC | CAISESDSQETQYF
many | TRBJ1-4 | TRBV7-9 | 14 | NA | TGTGCCAGCAGCCGGATTCGACAGGCAGAAAAACTGTTTTTT | CASSRIRQAEKLFF
many | TRBJ2-4 | TRBV20-1 | 12 | TRBD2 | TGCAGTGCCAGGACTAGCGTAAACATTCAGTACTTC | CSARTSVNIQYF
NA | TRBJ2-5 | TRBV7-8 | 16 | NA | TGTGCCAGCAGCCCCTCCCACGGGACTGATGGAGAGACCCAGTACTTC | CASSPSHGTDGETQYF
many | TRBJ2-1 | TRBV28 | 13 | NA | TGTGCCAGCAAGAGCGAGTCCTACAATGAGCAGTTCTTC | CASKSESYNEQFF
many | TRBJ1-4 | TRBV4-3 | 15 | NA | TGCGCCAGCAGCCGACGTAGGGGGGGCGGGGAAAAACTGTTTTTT | CASSRRRGGGEKLFF
many | TRBJ1-5 | TRBV28 | 15 | NA | TGTGCCAGCAGTTTCGGGCAACATAGCAATCAGCCCCAGCATTTT | CASSFGQHSNQPQHF
many | TRBJ2-5 | TRBV18 | 15 | NA | TGTGCCAGCTCCCCGCGGCCGGGACTCCAAGAGACCCAGTACTTC | CASSPRPGLQETQYF
many | TRBJ2-3 | TRBV10-3 | 13 | NA | TGTGCCATCAGCCCCGCGGGGATGGATACGCAGTATTTT | CAISPAGMDTQYF
many | TRBJ1-1 | TRBV12-3/TRBV12-4 | 12 | NA | TGTGCCAGCAGTTCTTTCTCGCGTGAAGCTTTCTTT | CASSSFSREAFF
NA | TRBJ2-1 | TRBV4-3 | 15 | NA | TGCGCCGGCAGCGGAGGCACGAGCTCCTACAATGAGCAGTTCTTC | CAGSGGTSSYNEQFF
NA | TRBJ2-1 | TRBV5-5 | 11 | NA | TGTGCCAGCAGCTTTCCAAATGAGCAGTTCTTC | CASSFPNEQFF
many | TRBJ1-5 | TRBV7-9 | 14 | NA | TGTGCCAGCAGCTTCCGGGACGCCCTTGGCCCCCAGCATTTT | CASSFRDALGPQHF
many | TRBJ2-2 | TRBV27 | 15 | NA | TGTGCCAGCAGTTTCCCACCCCCGAACACCGGGGAGCTGTTTTTT | CASSFPPPNTGELFF
many | TRBJ2-5 | TRBV29-1 | 12 | TRBD1 | TGCAGCGTTGGACAGGGGGCTAAGACCCAGTACTTC | CSVGQGAKTQYF
many | TRBJ2-1 | TRBV10-3 | 14 | TRBD2 | TGTGCCATCAGTGAGTTAAGCGGGGCGGGTGAGCAGTTCTTC | CAISELSGAGEQFF
few | TRBJ1-2 | TRBV24-1 | 14 | NA | TGTGCCACCAGTGATCGGGATACGTTCTCGGGCTACACCTTC | CATSDRDTFSGYTF